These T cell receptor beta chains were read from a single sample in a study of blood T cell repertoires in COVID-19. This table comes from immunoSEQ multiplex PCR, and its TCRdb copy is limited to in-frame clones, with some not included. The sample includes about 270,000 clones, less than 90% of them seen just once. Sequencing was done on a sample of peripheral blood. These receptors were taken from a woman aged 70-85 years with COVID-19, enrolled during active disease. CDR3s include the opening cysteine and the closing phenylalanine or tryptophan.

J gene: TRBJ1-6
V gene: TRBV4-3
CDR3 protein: CASSQSWTGRSYNSPLHF

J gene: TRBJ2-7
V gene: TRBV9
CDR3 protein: CASSAQGTGQPYEQYF

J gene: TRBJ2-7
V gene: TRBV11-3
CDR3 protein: CASSLGASGSDEQYF

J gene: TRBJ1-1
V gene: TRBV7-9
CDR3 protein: CASSLGGHPRDTEAFF

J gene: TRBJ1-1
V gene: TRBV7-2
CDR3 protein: CASSFKGGTEAFF

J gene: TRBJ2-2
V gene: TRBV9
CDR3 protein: CASSTSWQNTGELFF

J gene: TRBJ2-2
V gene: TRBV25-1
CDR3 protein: CATGGQYTGELFF

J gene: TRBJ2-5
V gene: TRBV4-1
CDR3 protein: CASSQGELGLRETQYF

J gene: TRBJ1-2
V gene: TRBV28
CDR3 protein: CASSSGTVNGYTF

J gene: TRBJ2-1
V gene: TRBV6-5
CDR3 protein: CASSLTVASEQFF

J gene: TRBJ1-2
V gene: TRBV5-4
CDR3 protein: CASSNGQGPNYGYTF

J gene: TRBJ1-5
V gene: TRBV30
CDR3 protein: CAWSVGGDQPQHF

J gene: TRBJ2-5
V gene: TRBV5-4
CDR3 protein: CASSYPGTSKETQYF

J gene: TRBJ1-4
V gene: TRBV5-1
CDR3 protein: CASRLEQGSEKLFF

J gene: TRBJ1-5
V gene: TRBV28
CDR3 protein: CASSLTGTGHQPQHF

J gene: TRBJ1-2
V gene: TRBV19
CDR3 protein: CASSSPTGSYTF

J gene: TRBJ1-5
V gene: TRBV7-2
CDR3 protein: CASSLGRYSNQPQHF

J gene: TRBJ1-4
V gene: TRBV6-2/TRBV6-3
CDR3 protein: CASSYRIRQGGDEKLFF

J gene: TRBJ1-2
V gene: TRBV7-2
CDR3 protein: CASSLALRGGDYGYTF

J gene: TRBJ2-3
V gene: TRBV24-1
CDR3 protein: CATSDWTGGSTDTQYF